This T cell receptor beta chain was sequenced during a study of blood T cells in healthy people across ages. V dropped 1 base and J dropped 4 bases, with 14 bases sitting between them. Germline V lookup: CDR1 MDHEN, CDR2 SYDVKM. The CDR3 has 15 residues. Findings and limits, study-wide: The CMV status of each donor remained undetermined, and this could have confounded shifts in expanded clonotypes.

Primed by a sample-barcoded 5' primer and a J-beta primer mix, a second PCR proceeded for 7 to 11 cycles. Every molecule of cDNA carried a tag from a template-switch adaptor with 12 random nucleotides. TCRdb reanalysed the 5' RACE reads using MiXCR and keeps one entry per CDR3 protein. The sample carries about 1.6 million distinct CDR3 sequences, about 35% recorded once. In its sample, this clonotype was seen a few times. What it binds is not known. This clonotype was obtained from a woman between 25 and 40 years old in good health. V is TRBV28 and J is TRBJ2-7; D gene unclear. What was sequenced was blood. DNA of the CDR3: TGTGCCAGCAGTTTATACCGCCAGGCCAGTTACGAGCAGTACTTC. It encodes CASSLYRQASYEQYF.